This record looks at one TCR beta chain sequence and its context. Its antigen is currently unknown. The sample originates from a study of T cell responses to AZD1222 COVID-19 vaccine. About the study: Pooled together were second doses at about 4 or about 12 weeks. Study findings and constraints: As reported, nearly half of all spike-specific TCRs target variant regions that are unmutated.

Germline V CDR1 and CDR2: MNHEY, SMNVEV (reference sequence). The CDR3 length is 16 residues. The ends lost 2 bases at V and 4 bases at J; junction bases unmatched: 10. Produced via immunoSEQ multiplex PCR; TCRdb's table is partial and in-frame only. Here the sample spans around 100,000 clones, about 93% being singletons. The source is an adult in good health. V is TRBV27 and J is TRBJ1-1, with 7 bases matching TRBD1. The specimen was peripheral blood, collected on day 0 of AZD1222 vaccination. CDR3 amino acids: CASSLGSRQGGTEAFF. As DNA, the CDR3 is TGTGCCAGCAGTTTAGGTAGTCGACAGGGAGGCACTGAAGCTTTCTTT.